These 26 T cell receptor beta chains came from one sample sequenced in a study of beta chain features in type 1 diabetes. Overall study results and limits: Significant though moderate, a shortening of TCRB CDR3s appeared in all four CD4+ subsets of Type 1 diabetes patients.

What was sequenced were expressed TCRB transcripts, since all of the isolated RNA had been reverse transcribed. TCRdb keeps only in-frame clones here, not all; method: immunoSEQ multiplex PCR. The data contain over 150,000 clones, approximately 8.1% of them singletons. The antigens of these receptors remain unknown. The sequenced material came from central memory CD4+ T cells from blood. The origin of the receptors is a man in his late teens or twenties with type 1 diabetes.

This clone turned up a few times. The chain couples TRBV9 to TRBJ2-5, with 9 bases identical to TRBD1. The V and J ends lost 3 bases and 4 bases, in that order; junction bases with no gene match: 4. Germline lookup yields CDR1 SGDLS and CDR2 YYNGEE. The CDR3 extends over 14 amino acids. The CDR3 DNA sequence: TGTGCCAGCAGCGCAACAGGGGGCTTAGAGACCCAGTACTTC. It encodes CASSATGGLETQYF.

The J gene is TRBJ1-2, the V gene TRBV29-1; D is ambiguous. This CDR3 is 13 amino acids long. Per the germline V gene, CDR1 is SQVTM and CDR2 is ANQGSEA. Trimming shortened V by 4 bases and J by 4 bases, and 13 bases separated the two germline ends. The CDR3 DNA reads TGCAGCGTTGTTCTTGCAGGATCCTATGGCTACACCTTC. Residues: CSVVLAGSYGYTF.

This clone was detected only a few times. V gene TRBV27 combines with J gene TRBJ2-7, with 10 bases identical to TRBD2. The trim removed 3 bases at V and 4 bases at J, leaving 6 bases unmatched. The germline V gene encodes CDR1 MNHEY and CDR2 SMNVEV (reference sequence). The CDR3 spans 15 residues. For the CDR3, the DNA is TGTGCCAGCAGTTTCAGTCCGGGACTAGCGTACGAGCAGTACTTC. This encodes CASSFSPGLAYEQYF.

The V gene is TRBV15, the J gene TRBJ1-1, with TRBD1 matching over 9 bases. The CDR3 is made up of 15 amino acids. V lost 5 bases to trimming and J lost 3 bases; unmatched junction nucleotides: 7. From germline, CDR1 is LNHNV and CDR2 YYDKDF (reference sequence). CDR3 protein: CATSGTGTGYTEAFF. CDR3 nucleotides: TGTGCCACCAGCGGAACCGGGACAGGGTACACTGAAGCTTTCTTT.

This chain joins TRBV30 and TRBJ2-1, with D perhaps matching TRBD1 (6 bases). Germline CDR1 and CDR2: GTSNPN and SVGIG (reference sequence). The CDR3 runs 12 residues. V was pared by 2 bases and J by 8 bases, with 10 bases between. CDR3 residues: CAWSPPGDEQFF. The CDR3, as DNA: TGTGCCTGGAGTCCCCCAGGGGATGAGCAGTTCTTC.

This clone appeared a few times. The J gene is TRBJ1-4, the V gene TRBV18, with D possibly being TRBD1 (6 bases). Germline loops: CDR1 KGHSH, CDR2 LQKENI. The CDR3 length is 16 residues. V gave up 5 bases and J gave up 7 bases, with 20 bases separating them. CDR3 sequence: CASSSDSGGFGEKLFF. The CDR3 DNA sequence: TGTGCCAGCTCATCGGACAGCGGGGGGTTCGGTGAAAAACTGTTTTTT.

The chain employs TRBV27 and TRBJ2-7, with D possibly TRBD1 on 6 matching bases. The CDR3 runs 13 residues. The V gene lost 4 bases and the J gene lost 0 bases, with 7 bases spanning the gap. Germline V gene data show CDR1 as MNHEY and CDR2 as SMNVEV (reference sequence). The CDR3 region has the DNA TGTGCCAGCAGTTCCAGGGGCTCCTACGAGCAGTACTTC. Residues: CASSSRGSYEQYF.

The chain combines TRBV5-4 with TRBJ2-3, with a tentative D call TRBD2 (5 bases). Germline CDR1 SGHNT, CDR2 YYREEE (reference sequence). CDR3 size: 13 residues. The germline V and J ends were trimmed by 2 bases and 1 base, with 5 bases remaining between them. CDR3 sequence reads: CASSFGGTDTQYF. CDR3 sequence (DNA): TGTGCCAGCAGCTTCGGGGGCACAGATACGCAGTATTTT. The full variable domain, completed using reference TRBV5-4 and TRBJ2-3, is ETGVTQSPTHLIKTRGQQVTLRCSSQSGHNTVSWYQQALGQGPQFIFQYYREEENGRGNFPPRFSGLQFPNYSSELNVNALELDDSALYLCASSFGGTDTQYFGPGTRLTVL.

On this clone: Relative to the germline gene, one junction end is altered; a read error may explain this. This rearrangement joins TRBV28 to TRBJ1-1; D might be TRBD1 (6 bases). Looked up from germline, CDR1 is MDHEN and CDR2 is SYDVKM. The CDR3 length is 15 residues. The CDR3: CASSLRGTGGLDRPF. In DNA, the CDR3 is TGTGCCAGCAGTTTACGTGGAACCGGGGGGCTCGATAGGCCCTTT.

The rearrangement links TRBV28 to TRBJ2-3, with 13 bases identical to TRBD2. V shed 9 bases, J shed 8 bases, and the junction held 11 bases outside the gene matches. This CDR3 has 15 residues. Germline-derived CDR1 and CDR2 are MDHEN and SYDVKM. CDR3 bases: TGTGCCAGTCAGGGACTAGCGGGACCCCTGGGTACGCAGTATTTT. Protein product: CASQGLAGPLGTQYF.

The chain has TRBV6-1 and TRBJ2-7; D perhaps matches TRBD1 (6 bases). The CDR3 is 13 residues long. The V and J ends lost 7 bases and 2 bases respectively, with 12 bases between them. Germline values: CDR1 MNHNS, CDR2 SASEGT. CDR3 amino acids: CASTGDNTYEQYF. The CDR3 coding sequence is TGTGCCAGCACCGGGGACAATACCTACGAGCAGTACTTC.

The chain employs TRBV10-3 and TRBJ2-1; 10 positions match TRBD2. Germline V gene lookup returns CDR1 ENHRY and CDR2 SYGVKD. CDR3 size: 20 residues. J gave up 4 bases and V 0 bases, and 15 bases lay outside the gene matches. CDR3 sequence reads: CAISESSERRLAGAYNEQFF. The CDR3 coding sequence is TGTGCCATCAGTGAGTCGAGTGAGAGGAGGCTAGCGGGGGCATACAATGAGCAGTTCTTC.

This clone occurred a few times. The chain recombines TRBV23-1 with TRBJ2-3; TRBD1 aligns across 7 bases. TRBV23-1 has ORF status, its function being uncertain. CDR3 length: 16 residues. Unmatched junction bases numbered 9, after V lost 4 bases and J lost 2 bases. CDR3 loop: CASSRHTGTVTDTQYF. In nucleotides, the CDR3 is TGCGCCAGCAGTCGCCACACCGGGACAGTCACAGATACGCAGTATTTT.

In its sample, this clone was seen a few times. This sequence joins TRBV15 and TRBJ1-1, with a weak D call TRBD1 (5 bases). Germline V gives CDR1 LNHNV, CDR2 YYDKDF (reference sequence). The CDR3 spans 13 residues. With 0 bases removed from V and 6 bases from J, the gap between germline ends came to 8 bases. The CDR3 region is CATSRDLGAEAFF. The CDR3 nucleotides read TGTGCCACCAGCAGAGATTTAGGGGCTGAAGCTTTCTTT.

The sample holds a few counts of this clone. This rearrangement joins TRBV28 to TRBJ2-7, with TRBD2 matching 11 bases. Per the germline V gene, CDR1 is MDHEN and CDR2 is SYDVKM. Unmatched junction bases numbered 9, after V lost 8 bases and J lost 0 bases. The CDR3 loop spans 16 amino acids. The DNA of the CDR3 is TGTGCCAGCTTTAATGCCGGGACTAGCGGCTCCTACGAGCAGTACTTC. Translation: CASFNAGTSGSYEQYF.

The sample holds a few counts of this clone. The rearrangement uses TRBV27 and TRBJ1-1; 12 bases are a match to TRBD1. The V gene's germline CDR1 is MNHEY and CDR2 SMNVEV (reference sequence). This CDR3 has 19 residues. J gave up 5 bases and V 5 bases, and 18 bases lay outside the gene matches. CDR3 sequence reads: CASSPQNRDRGPAWTEAFF. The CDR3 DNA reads TGTGCCAGCAGTCCACAGAATCGGGACAGGGGGCCGGCGTGGACTGAAGCTTTCTTT.

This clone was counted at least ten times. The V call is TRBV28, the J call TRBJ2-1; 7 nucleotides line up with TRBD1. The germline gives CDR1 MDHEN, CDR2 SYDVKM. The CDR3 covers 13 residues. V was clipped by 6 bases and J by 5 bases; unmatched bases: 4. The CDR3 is CASRQGSDNEQFF. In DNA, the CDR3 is TGTGCCAGCAGACAGGGGAGTGACAATGAGCAGTTCTTC.

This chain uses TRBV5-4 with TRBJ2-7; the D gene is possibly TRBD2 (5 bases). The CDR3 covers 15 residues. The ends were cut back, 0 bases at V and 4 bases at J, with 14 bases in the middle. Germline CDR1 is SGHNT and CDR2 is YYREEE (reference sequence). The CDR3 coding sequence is TGTGCCAGCAGCTTGGAGTCTTCGACTAAGTACGAGCAGTACTTC. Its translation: CASSLESSTKYEQYF.

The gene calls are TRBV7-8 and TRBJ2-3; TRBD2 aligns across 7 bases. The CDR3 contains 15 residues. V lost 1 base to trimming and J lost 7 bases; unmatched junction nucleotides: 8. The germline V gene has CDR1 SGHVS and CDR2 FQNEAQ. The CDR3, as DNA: TGTGCCAGCAGCTTAGATGGGACTACGACACATACGCAGTATTTT. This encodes CASSLDGTTTHTQYF.

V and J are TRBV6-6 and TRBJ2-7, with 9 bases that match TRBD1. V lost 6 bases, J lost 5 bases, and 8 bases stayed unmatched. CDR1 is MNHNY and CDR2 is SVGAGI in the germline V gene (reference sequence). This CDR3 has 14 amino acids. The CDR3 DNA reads TGTGCCAGCAGGCCCGGGACAGGGACCCACGAGCAGTACTTC. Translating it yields CASRPGTGTHEQYF.

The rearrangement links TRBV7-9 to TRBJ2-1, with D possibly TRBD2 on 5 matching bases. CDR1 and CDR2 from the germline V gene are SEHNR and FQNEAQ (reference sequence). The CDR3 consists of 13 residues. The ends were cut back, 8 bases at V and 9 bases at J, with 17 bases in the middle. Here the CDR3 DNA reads TGTGCCAGCCTGGGAGACTCCCACGGTGAGCAGTTCTTC. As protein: CASLGDSHGEQFF.

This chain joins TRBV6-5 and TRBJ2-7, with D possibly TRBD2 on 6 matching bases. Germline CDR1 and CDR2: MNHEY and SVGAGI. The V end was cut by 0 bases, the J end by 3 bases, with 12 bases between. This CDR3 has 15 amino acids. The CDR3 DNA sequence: TGTGCCAGCAGTTACTCGAACACGGGACTCTACGAGCAGTACTTC. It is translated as CASSYSNTGLYEQYF.

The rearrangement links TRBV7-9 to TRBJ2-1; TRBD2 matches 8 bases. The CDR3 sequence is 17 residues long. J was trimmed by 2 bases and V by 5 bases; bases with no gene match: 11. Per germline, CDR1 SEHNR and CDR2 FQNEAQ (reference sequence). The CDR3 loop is CASSPRSGGGTYNEQFF. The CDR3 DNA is TGTGCCAGCAGCCCGAGGTCGGGGGGGGGAACCTACAATGAGCAGTTCTTC.

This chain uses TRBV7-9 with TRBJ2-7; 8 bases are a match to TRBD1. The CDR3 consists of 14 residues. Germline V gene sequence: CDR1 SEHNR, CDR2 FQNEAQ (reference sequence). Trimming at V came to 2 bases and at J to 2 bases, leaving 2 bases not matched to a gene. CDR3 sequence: CASSLRQGPYEQYF. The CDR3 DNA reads TGTGCCAGCAGCTTACGACAGGGGCCCTACGAGCAGTACTTC.

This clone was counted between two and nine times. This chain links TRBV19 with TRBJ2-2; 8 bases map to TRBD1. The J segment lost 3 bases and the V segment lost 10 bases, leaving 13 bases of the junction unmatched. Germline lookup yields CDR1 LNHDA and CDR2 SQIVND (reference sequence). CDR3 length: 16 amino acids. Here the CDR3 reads CATKRLTGVDTGELFF. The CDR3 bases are TGTGCCACTAAGAGACTGACAGGGGTTGACACCGGGGAGCTGTTTTTT.

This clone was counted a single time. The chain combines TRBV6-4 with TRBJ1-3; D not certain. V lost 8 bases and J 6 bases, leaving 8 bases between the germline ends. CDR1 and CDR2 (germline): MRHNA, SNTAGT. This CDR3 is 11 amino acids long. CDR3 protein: CASYFINTIYF. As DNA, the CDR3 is TGTGCCAGCTACTTTATAAACACCATATATTTT.